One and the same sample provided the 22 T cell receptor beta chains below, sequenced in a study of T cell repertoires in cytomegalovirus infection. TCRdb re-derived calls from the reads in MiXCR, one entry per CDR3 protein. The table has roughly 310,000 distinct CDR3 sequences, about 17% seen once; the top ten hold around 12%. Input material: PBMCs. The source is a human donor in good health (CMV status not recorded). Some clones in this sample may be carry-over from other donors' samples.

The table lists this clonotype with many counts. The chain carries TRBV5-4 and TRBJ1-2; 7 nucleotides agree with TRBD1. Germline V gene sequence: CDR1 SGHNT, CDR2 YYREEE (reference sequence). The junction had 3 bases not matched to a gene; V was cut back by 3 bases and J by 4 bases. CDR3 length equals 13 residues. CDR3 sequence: CASSYDRVYGYTF. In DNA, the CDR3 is TGTGCCAGCAGCTACGACAGGGTCTATGGCTACACCTTC.

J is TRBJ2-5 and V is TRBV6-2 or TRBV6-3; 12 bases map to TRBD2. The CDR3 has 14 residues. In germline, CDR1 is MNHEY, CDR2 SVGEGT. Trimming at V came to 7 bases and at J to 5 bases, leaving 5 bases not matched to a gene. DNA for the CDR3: TGTGCCAGCACTAGCGGGGGGGCCGGGGAGACCCAGTACTTC. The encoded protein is CASTSGGAGETQYF.

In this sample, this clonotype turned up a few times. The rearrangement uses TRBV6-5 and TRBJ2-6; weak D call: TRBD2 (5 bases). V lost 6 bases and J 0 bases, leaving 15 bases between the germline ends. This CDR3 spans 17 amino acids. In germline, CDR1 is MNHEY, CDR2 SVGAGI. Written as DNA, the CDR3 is TGTGCCAGCAGCCCGAGCGGACTCCGCTCTGGGGCCAACGTCCTGACTTTC. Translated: CASSPSGLRSGANVLTF.

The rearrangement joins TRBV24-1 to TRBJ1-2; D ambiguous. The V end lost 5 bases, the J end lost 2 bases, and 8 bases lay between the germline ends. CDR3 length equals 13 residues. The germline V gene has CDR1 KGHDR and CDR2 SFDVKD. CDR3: CATSGAENYGYTF. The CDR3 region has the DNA TGTGCCACCAGTGGGGCGGAAAACTATGGCTACACCTTC.

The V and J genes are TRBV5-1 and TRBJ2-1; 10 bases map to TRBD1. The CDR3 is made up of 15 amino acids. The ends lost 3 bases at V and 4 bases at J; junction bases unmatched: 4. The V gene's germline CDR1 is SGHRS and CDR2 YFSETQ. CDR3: CASSSGDRGYNEQFF. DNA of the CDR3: TGCGCCAGCAGCTCGGGGGACAGGGGTTACAATGAGCAGTTCTTC.

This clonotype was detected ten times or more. The DNA for the CDR3 is TGTGCCAGCAGTTTAGCAGGGCTAGGCTACACCTTC. Protein product: CASSLAGLGYTF. This chain links TRBV12-3 or TRBV12-4 with TRBJ1-2, with D uncertain. V was cut by 0 bases and J by 8 bases, with 7 bases left in between. The CDR3 extends over 12 amino acids.

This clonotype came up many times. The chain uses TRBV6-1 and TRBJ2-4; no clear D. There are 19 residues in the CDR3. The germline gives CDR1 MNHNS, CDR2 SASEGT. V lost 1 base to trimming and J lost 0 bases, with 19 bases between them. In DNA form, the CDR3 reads TGTGCCAGCAGTGAAGGTGGAAGGACCGATCATCTAGCCAAAAACATTCAGTACTTC. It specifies CASSEGGRTDHLAKNIQYF.

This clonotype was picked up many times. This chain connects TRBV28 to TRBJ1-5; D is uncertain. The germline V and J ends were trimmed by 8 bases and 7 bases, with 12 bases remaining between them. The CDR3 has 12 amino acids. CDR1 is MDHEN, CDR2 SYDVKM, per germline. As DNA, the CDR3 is TGTGCCAGCGGACGAGACGGGCAGCCCCAGCATTTT. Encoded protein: CASGRDGQPQHF. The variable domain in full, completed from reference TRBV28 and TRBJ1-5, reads DVKVTQSSRYLVKRTGEKVFLECVQDMDHENMFWYRQDPGLGLRLIYFSYDVKMKEKGDIPEGYSVSREKKERFSLILESASTNQTSMYLCASGRDGQPQHFGDGTRLSIL.

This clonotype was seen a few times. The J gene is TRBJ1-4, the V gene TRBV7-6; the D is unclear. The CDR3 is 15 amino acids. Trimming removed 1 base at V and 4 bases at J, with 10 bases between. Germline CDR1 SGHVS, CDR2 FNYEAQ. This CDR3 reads CASSLGGRYNEKLFF. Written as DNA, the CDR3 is TGTGCCAGCAGCTTAGGTGGGAGGTATAATGAAAAACTGTTTTTT.

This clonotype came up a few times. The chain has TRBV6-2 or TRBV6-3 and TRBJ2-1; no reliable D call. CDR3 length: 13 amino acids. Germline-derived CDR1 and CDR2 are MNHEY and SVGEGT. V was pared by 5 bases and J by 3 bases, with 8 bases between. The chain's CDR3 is CASSTRFYNEQFF. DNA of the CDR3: TGTGCCAGCAGTACGAGATTCTACAATGAGCAGTTCTTC.

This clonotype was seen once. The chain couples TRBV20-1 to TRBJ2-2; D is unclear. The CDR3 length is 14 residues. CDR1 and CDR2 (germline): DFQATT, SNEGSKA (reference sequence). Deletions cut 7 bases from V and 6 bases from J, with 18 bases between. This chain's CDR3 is CSGKDSAVPGELFF. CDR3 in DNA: TGCAGTGGAAAAGATTCCGCCGTCCCCGGGGAGCTGTTTTTT.

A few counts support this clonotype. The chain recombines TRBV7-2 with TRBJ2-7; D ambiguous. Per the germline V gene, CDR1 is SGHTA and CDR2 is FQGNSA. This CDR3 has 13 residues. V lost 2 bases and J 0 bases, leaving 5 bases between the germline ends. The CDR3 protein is CASSLSASYEQYF. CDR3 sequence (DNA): TGTGCCAGCAGCTTATCCGCCTCCTACGAGCAGTACTTC. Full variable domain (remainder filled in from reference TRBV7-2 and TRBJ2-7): GAGVSQSPSNKVTEKGKDVELRCDPISGHTALYWYRQSLGQGLEFLIYFQGNSAPDKSGLPSDRFSAERTGGSVSTLTIQRTQQEDSAVYLCASSLSASYEQYFGPGTRLTVT.

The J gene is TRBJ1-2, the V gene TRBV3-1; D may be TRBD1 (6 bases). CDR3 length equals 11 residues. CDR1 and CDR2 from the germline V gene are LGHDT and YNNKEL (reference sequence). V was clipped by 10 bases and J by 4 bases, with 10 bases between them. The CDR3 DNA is TGTGCCACCCAGGGGCCCTATGGCTACACCTTC. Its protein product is CATQGPYGYTF.

The CDR3 loop reads CASSRTPSSYEQYF. The CDR3 bases are TGTGCCAGCAGTCGGACGCCGAGCTCCTACGAGCAGTACTTC. This sequence joins TRBV6-2 or TRBV6-3 and TRBJ2-7; unclear D gene. The length of the CDR3 is 14 residues. Germline values: CDR1 MNHEY, CDR2 SVGEGT. Trimming pared 5 bases from V and 0 bases from J, leaving 11 bases between.

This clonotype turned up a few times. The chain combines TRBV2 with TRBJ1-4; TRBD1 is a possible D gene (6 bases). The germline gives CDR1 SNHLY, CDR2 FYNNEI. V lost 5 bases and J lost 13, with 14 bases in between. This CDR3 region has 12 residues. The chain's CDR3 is CASSQTGNTLFF. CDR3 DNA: TGTGCCAGCAGTCAGACAGGAAATACACTGTTTTTT.

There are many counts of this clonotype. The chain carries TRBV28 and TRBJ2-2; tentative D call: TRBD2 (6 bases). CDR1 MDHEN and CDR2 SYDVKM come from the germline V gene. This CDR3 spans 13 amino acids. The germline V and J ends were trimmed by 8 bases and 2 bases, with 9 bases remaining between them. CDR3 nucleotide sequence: TGTGCCAGCCGGGGGACCAACACCGGGGAGCTGTTTTTT. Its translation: CASRGTNTGELFF.

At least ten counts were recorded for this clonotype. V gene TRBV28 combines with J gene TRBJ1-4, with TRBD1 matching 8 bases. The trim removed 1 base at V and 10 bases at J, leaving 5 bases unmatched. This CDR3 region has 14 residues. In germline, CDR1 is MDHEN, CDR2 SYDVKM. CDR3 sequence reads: CASSLSDREGKLFF. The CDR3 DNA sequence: TGTGCCAGCAGTTTATCGGACAGGGAAGGAAAACTGTTTTTT.

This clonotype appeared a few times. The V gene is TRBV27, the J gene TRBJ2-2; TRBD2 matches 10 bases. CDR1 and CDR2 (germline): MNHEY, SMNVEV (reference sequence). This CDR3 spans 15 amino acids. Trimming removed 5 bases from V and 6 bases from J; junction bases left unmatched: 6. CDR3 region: CASSSGGADSGELFF. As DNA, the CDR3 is TGTGCCAGCAGTAGCGGGGGGGCCGATTCCGGGGAGCTGTTTTTT.

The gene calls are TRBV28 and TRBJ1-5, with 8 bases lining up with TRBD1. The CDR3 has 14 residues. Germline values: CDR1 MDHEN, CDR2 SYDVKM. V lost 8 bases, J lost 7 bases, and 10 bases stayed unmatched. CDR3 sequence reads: CASYTGGLRQPQHF. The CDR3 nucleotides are TGTGCCAGCTATACAGGGGGTCTAAGGCAGCCCCAGCATTTT.

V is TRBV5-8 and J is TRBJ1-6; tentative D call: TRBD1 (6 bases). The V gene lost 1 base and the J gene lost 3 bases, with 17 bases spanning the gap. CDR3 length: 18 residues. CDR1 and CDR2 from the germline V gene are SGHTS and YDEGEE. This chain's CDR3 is CASSLLIGTQNYNSPLHF. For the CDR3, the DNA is TGTGCCAGCAGCTTGTTAATTGGGACACAAAACTATAATTCACCCCTCCACTTT.

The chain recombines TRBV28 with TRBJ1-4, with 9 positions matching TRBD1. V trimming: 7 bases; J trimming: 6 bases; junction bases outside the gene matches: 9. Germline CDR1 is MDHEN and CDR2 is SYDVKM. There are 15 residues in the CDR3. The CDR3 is CASTPYRTGDEKLFF. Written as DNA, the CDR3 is TGTGCCAGCACCCCATATCGGACAGGGGATGAAAAACTGTTTTTT.

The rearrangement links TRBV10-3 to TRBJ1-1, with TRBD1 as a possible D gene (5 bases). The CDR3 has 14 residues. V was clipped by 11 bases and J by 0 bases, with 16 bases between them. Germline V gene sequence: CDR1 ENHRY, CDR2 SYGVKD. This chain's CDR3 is CAASGGRLNTEAFF. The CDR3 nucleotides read TGTGCCGCATCTGGGGGACGGTTGAACACTGAAGCTTTCTTT.